These 32 T cell receptor beta chains originate from one sample sequenced in a study of T cell repertoires in ileal Crohn's disease. Sequencing was performed with immunoSEQ multiplex PCR; in TCRdb, only in-frame clones are kept and a portion is missing. The sample carries more than 12,000 clones, around two thirds recorded once. The sequenced sample was ileal tissue. These receptors all stem from an adult with Crohn's disease.

J is TRBJ1-2 and V is TRBV7-2, with D perhaps TRBD1 (5 bases). CDR3 length: 13 residues. The germline gives CDR1 SGHTA, CDR2 FQGNSA. V lost 5 bases to trimming and J lost 1 base, with 8 bases between them. In nucleotides, the CDR3 is TGTGCCAGCAGCCGGGACCTTAACTATGGCTACACCTTC. Encoded protein: CASSRDLNYGYTF.

V gene TRBV5-1 combines with J gene TRBJ1-4; D gene unclear. CDR3 length: 15 amino acids. The V gene lost 0 bases and the J gene lost 6 bases, with 12 bases spanning the gap. CDR1 is SGHRS, CDR2 YFSETQ, per germline. CDR3 nucleotides: TGCGCCAGCAGCTTGGCCGGAGGAAGGGATGAAAAACTGTTTTTT. This gives the protein CASSLAGGRDEKLFF.

This clone was observed a few times. The chain combines TRBV11-3 with TRBJ2-3, with 10 positions matching TRBD1. J was trimmed by 3 bases and V by 2 bases; bases with no gene match: 2. The CDR3 spans 15 residues. The germline V gene encodes CDR1 SGHNT and CDR2 YENEEA. CDR3 sequence (DNA): TGTGCCAGCAGCTTATGGGGACAGGGGACAGATACGCAGTATTTT. This codes for CASSLWGQGTDTQYF.

V gene TRBV2 combines with J gene TRBJ1-5, with D tentatively TRBD1 (6 bases). The CDR3 covers 12 residues. V was trimmed by 10 bases and J by 7 bases, leaving 14 bases between them. Germline lookup yields CDR1 SNHLY and CDR2 FYNNEI. Here the CDR3 reads CATRGGEQPQHF. The CDR3 DNA sequence: TGTGCCACCCGAGGGGGGGAACAGCCCCAGCATTTT.

The V and J genes are TRBV18 and TRBJ1-1; D uncertain. CDR3 length equals 14 residues. Germline V lookup: CDR1 KGHSH, CDR2 LQKENI. V dropped 1 base and J dropped 1 base, with 7 bases sitting between them. CDR3: CASSPRGGNTEAFF. CDR3 nucleotides: TGTGCCAGCTCACCACGGGGAGGGAACACTGAAGCTTTCTTT.

A single count supports this clone. A read error may account for a junction end that differs from germline. V is TRBV15 and J is TRBJ1-5, with D perhaps matching TRBD1 (6 bases). Germline V gene lookup returns CDR1 LNHNV and CDR2 YYDKDF (reference sequence). The length of the CDR3 is 16 residues. This chain's CDR3 is CAISRGGTNRNQPQHF. As DNA, the CDR3 is TGTGCCATCAGCAGAGGGGGTACGAACAGAAATCAGCCCCAGCATTTT.

The gene calls are TRBV19 and TRBJ1-5, with a tentative D call TRBD1 (5 bases). The CDR3 extends over 16 amino acids. Trimming took 4 bases from V and 1 from J, leaving 14 bases between them. Germline CDR1 LNHDA, CDR2 SQIVND (reference sequence). This CDR3 is CASSRDDLGSNQPQHF. The CDR3 bases are TGTGCCAGTAGTAGGGACGACCTTGGGAGCAATCAGCCCCAGCATTTT.

A note on this clone: Other nucleotide sequences in the sample specify the same CDR3. The chain links TRBV5-1 to TRBJ2-3; TRBD1 agrees at 11 bases. Trimming at V came to 4 bases and at J to 4 bases, leaving 5 bases not matched to a gene. The CDR3 contains 15 residues. Germline CDR1 and CDR2: SGHRS and YFSETQ. This CDR3 is CASSRGQGAADTQYF. In DNA form, the CDR3 reads TGCGCCAGCAGCCGCGGACAGGGGGCCGCAGATACGCAGTATTTT.

The V and J genes are TRBV11-2 and TRBJ2-7; 8 bases match TRBD1. Looked up from germline, CDR1 is SGHAT and CDR2 is FQNNGV. The V segment lost 3 bases and the J segment 6 bases; nucleotides outside the gene matches: 7. This CDR3 region has 14 residues. CDR3 sequence (DNA): TGTGCCAGCAGCTTCCCTGGACAGGGAGGCGAGCAGTACTTC. Protein sequence: CASSFPGQGGEQYF.

This rearrangement joins TRBV11-2 to TRBJ1-1; no definite D call. CDR1 is SGHAT, CDR2 FQNNGV, per germline. There are 12 residues in the CDR3. Deletions cut 0 bases from V and 7 bases from J, with 6 bases between. The chain's CDR3 is CASSLDRYEAFF. The CDR3, as DNA: TGTGCCAGCAGCTTAGATAGGTATGAAGCTTTCTTT.

This clone appeared once. The rearrangement links TRBV10-2 to TRBJ1-5; D not certain. V lost 3 bases to trimming and J lost 3 bases, with 12 bases between them. The germline CDR1 and CDR2 sequences are WSHSY and SAAADI. The CDR3 covers 15 residues. CDR3 sequence (DNA): TGCGCCAGCAGTGACCCAAGGGCAGTCAATCAGCCCCAGCATTTT. Protein: CASSDPRAVNQPQHF.

The chain couples TRBV19 to TRBJ2-3; TRBD2 aligns across 12 bases. CDR1 LNHDA and CDR2 SQIVND come from the germline V gene (reference sequence). There are 17 residues in the CDR3. V shed 1 base and J 1 base; nucleotides not matched to a gene: 3. The CDR3 nucleotides read TGTGCCAGTAGTATAGGACTAGCGGGGGTCCGCACAGATACGCAGTATTTT. Protein sequence: CASSIGLAGVRTDTQYF.

The chain has TRBV19 and TRBJ1-2; 7 bases are a match to TRBD1. Germline loops: CDR1 LNHDA, CDR2 SQIVND (reference sequence). The CDR3 has 13 amino acids. V dropped 4 bases and J dropped 2; count of bases not matched to a gene: 1. DNA for the CDR3: TGTGCCAGTAGTAAGGGACAGAACTATGGCTACACCTTC. The encoded protein is CASSKGQNYGYTF.

This chain joins TRBV5-6 and TRBJ1-3; TRBD1 matches at 7 bases. This CDR3 is 15 amino acids long. Germline CDR1 and CDR2: SGHDT and YYEEEE. After removal of 1 base from V and 4 bases from J, the junction contained 5 bases not matched to a gene. CDR3 in DNA: TGTGCCAGCAGCTTGAGGGGGCTAGGAGGAAACACCATATATTTT. It yields the protein CASSLRGLGGNTIYF.

V usage is TRBV10-1 and J usage is TRBJ2-7; 8 bases agree with TRBD1. Unmatched junction bases numbered 9, after V lost 2 bases and J lost 0 bases. This CDR3 has 17 residues. CDR1 is WNHNN and CDR2 is SYGVQD in the germline V gene (reference sequence). CDR3 in DNA: TGCGCCAGCAGTGAGGACACGGCAGGGGGCAACTCCTACGAGCAGTACTTC. Encoded protein: CASSEDTAGGNSYEQYF.

As DNA, the CDR3 is TGTGCCAGCAGACAACAGGGAAGTTACAATGAGCAGTTCTTC. Amino acid sequence: CASRQQGSYNEQFF. The rearrangement links TRBV2 to TRBJ2-1; TRBD1 might be the D (6 bases). The germline V and J ends were trimmed by 6 bases and 4 bases, with 13 bases remaining between them. Looked up from germline, CDR1 is SNHLY and CDR2 is FYNNEI. The length of the CDR3 is 14 residues.

This sequence joins TRBV6-5 and TRBJ1-4, with 7 positions matching TRBD1. V lost 4 bases, J lost 0 bases, and 2 bases stayed unmatched. The germline gives CDR1 MNHEY, CDR2 SVGAGI. The CDR3 runs to 15 residues. The CDR3 DNA follows: TGTGCCAGCAGTTCAACAGGGGCAACTAATGAAAAACTGTTTTTT. Protein product: CASSSTGATNEKLFF.

The V and J genes are TRBV27 and TRBJ1-6; possibly TRBD1 for D (5 bases). Germline V gives CDR1 MNHEY, CDR2 SMNVEV (reference sequence). V shed 1 base and J shed 7 bases, with 5 bases lying between them. There are 13 residues in the CDR3. The CDR3 loop reads CASSLYRNSPLHF. The CDR3 coding sequence is TGTGCCAGCAGTTTATACAGGAATTCACCCCTCCACTTT.

This chain joins TRBV6-1 and TRBJ2-5, with 12 bases fitting TRBD2. The junction had 7 bases not matched to a gene; V was cut back by 4 bases and J by 4 bases. Germline CDR1 and CDR2: MNHNS and SASEGT. The CDR3 loop spans 16 amino acids. DNA of the CDR3: TGTGCCAGCAGTGTGTCTAGCGGGGGGGCTGGAGAGACCCAGTACTTC. Amino acid sequence: CASSVSSGGAGETQYF.

This chain connects TRBV28 to TRBJ2-5; maybe TRBD1 (6 bases). This CDR3 comprises 13 residues. Between the trimmed V and J ends, which lost 6 bases and 2 bases, there was a span of 10 bases. Germline V lookup: CDR1 MDHEN, CDR2 SYDVKM. In nucleotides, the CDR3 is TGTGCCAGCAGCACTGGACAGCAAGAGACCCAGTACTTC. This codes for CASSTGQQETQYF. Together with reference TRBV28 and TRBJ2-5, the CDR3 gives the full variable domain: DVKVTQSSRYLVKRTGEKVFLECVQDMDHENMFWYRQDPGLGLRLIYFSYDVKMKEKGDIPEGYSVSREKKERFSLILESASTNQTSMYLCASSTGQQETQYFGPGTRLLVL.

CDR3 in amino acids: CASSVVRGRSPPETQYF. In DNA, the CDR3 is TGTGCCAGCAGCGTAGTCAGAGGGCGGTCCCCCCCAGAGACCCAGTACTTC. The genes are TRBV7-2 and TRBJ2-5; D possibly corresponds to TRBD2 (5 bases). Germline CDR1 is SGHTA and CDR2 is FQGNSA. The V gene lost 5 bases and the J gene lost 4 bases, with 23 bases spanning the gap. The CDR3 runs 17 residues. The variable domain in full, completed from reference TRBV7-2 and TRBJ2-5, reads GAGVSQSPSNKVTEKGKDVELRCDPISGHTALYWYRQSLGQGLEFLIYFQGNSAPDKSGLPSDRFSAERTGGSVSTLTIQRTQQEDSAVYLCASSVVRGRSPPETQYFGPGTRLLVL.

In this sample, this clone is medium-sized. V usage is TRBV5-1 and J usage is TRBJ1-1; D remains ambiguous. Germline CDR1 and CDR2: SGHRS and YFSETQ. Deletions cut 0 bases from V and 4 bases from J, with 10 bases between. The CDR3 has 14 amino acids. The CDR3 coding sequence is TGCGCCAGCAGCTTGGTACCGAGTGCCACTGAAGCTTTCTTT. Its translation is CASSLVPSATEAFF.

The gene calls are TRBV11-2 and TRBJ1-4; possibly TRBD1 for D (5 bases). Germline values: CDR1 SGHAT, CDR2 FQNNGV. V lost 0 bases to trimming and J lost 5 bases, with 10 bases between them. The CDR3 is 15 residues long. This CDR3 is CASSLDAGRNEKLFF. As DNA, the CDR3 is TGTGCCAGCAGCTTAGACGCGGGACGAAATGAAAAACTGTTTTTT.

This rearrangement joins TRBV7-9 to TRBJ1-2, with 7 bases lining up with TRBD1. Germline CDR1 SEHNR, CDR2 FQNEAQ (reference sequence). The CDR3 runs 15 residues. J was trimmed by 4 bases and V by 5 bases; bases with no gene match: 10. The CDR3 coding sequence is TGTGCCAGCAGCATCACCGGGACAGTATTCTATGGCTACACCTTC. It yields the protein CASSITGTVFYGYTF.

This clone has only one observation. The chain links TRBV10-3 to TRBJ1-1; D not resolved. V was shortened by 6 bases and J by 1 base, with 9 bases between the two germline ends. The CDR3 is 13 amino acids. CDR1 is ENHRY and CDR2 is SYGVKD in the germline V gene. CDR3 region: CAIRRQPNTEAFF. In nucleotides, the CDR3 is TGTGCCATCAGGAGGCAGCCGAACACTGAAGCTTTCTTT.

The chain couples TRBV6-5 to TRBJ1-5, with a possible D match to TRBD1 (6 bases). V lost 6 bases, J lost 3 bases, and 12 bases lay in between. This CDR3 spans 14 amino acids. Germline V gives CDR1 MNHEY, CDR2 SVGAGI. CDR3 bases: TGTGCCAGCAGCACCACAGGGTTCAATCAGCCCCAGCATTTT. Encoded protein: CASSTTGFNQPQHF.

The CDR3 DNA reads TGTGCCAGTAGTAACCAGGGTAGAAATTCACCCCTCCACTTT. Translated: CASSNQGRNSPLHF. The J gene is TRBJ1-6, the V gene TRBV19; the D gene is possibly TRBD1 (5 bases). Germline CDR1 LNHDA, CDR2 SQIVND (reference sequence). The CDR3 covers 14 residues. The ends were cut back, 4 bases at V and 7 bases at J, with 11 bases in the middle. The whole variable domain, filled in from reference TRBV19 and TRBJ1-6, reads DGGITQSPKYLFRKEGQNVTLSCEQNLNHDAMYWYRQDPGQGLRLIYYSQIVNDFQKGDIAEGYSVSREKKESFPLTVTSAQKNPTAFYLCASSNQGRNSPLHFGNGTRLTVT.

This chain uses TRBV10-2 with TRBJ1-1, with D possibly matching TRBD1 (6 bases). Trimming removed 4 bases from V and 7 bases from J, with 13 bases in between. There are 13 residues in the CDR3. Germline V gene data show CDR1 as WSHSY and CDR2 as SAAADI. The CDR3 loop is CASSVQGEGEAFF. The CDR3 DNA follows: TGCGCCAGCAGTGTACAGGGCGAAGGTGAAGCTTTCTTT.

The rearrangement uses TRBV27 and TRBJ2-3; no clear D. V lost 2 bases to trimming and J lost 4 bases, with 13 bases between them. CDR1 and CDR2 (germline): MNHEY, SMNVEV (reference sequence). The CDR3 consists of 15 residues. The CDR3 protein is CASSLDLDGADTQYF. Written as DNA, the CDR3 is TGTGCCAGCAGTTTAGACTTAGACGGTGCAGATACGCAGTATTTT.

In its sample, this clone was seen once. This chain links TRBV4-2 with TRBJ1-1; the match to TRBD1 covers 9 bases. Germline V lookup: CDR1 LGHNA, CDR2 YNFKEQ. The CDR3 runs 16 residues. V was clipped by 1 base and J by 4 bases; unmatched bases: 7. The CDR3 sequence: CASSQAMGQGSTEAFF. The CDR3 nucleotides are TGTGCCAGCAGCCAAGCGATGGGACAGGGAAGCACTGAAGCTTTCTTT.

The chain has TRBV11-2 and TRBJ2-1; the D is unclear. V lost 8 bases, J lost 8 bases, and 10 bases lay in between. Germline CDR1 SGHAT, CDR2 FQNNGV. The CDR3 totals 11 residues. The CDR3 loop reads CASALSDEQFF. CDR3 sequence (DNA): TGTGCCAGCGCACTTTCCGATGAGCAGTTCTTC.

The V and J genes are TRBV27 and TRBJ1-2; 7 nucleotides align to TRBD1. The junction had 12 bases not matched to a gene; V was cut back by 5 bases and J by 3 bases. Germline CDR1 is MNHEY and CDR2 is SMNVEV (reference sequence). The CDR3 is 16 residues long. The CDR3 DNA reads TGTGCCAGCAGTGGATCGACAGGGAGGGGGGACTATGGCTACACCTTC. Its protein is CASSGSTGRGDYGYTF.